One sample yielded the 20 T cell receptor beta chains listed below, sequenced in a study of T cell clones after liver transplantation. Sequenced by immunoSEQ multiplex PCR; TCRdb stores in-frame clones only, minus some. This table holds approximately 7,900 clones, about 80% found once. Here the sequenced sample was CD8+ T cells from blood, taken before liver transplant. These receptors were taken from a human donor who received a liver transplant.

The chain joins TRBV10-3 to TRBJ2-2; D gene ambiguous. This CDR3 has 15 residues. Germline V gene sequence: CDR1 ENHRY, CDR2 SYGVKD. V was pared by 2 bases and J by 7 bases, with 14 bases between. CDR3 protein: CAISEPQPQVGELFF. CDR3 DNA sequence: TGTGCCATCAGTGAGCCCCAGCCCCAGGTCGGGGAGCTGTTTTTT.

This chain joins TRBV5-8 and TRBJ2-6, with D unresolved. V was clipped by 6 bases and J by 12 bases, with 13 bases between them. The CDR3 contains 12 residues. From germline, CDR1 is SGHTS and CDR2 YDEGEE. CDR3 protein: CASTTELPVLTF. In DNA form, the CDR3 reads TGTGCCAGCACCACGGAGCTTCCCGTCCTGACTTTC.

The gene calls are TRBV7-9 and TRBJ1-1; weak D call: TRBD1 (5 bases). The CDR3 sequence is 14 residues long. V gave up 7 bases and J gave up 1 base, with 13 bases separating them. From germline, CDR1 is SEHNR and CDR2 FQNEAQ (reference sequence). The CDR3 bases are TGTGCCAGCATTCTCGGGGGGGAGAACACTGAAGCTTTCTTT. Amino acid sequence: CASILGGENTEAFF.

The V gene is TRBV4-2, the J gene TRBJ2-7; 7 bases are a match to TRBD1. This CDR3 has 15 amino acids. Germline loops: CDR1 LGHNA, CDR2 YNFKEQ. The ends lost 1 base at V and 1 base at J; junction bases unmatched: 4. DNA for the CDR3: TGTGCCAGCAGCCAAGGATTACAGGGGTCCTACGAGCAGTACTTC. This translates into CASSQGLQGSYEQYF.

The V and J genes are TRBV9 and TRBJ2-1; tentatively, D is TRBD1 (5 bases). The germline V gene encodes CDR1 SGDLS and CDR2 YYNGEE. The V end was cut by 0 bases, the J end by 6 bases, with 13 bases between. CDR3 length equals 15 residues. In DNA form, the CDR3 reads TGTGCCAGCAGCGTAGCACAGGCCCGAGGCAATGAGCAGTTCTTC. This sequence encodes CASSVAQARGNEQFF.

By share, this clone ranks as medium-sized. The CDR3 sequence: CAWSVTETTDTQYF. CDR3 DNA: TGTGCCTGGAGTGTAACTGAAACCACAGATACGCAGTATTTT. The chain has TRBV30 and TRBJ2-3, with D hard to call. Looked up from germline, CDR1 is GTSNPN and CDR2 is SVGIG (reference sequence). The germline V and J ends were trimmed by 0 bases and 2 bases, with 9 bases remaining between them. CDR3 length equals 14 residues. The entire variable domain, with the rest obtained from reference TRBV30 and TRBJ2-3, is as follows: SQTIHQWPATLVQPVGSPLSLECTVEGTSNPNLYWYRQAAGRGLQLLFYSVGIGQISSEVPQNLSASRPQDRQFILSSKKLLLSDSGFYLCAWSVTETTDTQYFGPGTRLTVL.

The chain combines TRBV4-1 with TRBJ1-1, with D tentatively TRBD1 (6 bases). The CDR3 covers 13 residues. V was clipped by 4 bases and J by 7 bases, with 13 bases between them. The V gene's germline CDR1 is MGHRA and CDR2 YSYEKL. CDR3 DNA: TGCGCCAGCAGCCCGGGTGAGGGGGATGAAGCTTTCTTT. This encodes CASSPGEGDEAFF.

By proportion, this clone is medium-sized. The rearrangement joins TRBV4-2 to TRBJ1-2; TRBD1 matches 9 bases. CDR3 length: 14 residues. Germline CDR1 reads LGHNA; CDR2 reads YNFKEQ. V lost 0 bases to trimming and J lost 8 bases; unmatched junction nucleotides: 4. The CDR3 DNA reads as TGTGCCAGCAGCCAAGATGGGACAGGGTACGGCTACACCTTC. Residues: CASSQDGTGYGYTF.

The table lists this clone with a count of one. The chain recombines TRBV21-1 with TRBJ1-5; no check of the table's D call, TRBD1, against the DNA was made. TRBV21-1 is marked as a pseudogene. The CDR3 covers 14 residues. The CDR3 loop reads CASSLRGSNQPQHF. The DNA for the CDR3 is TGTGCCAGCAGTCTCAGGGGTAGCAATCAGCCCCAGCATTTT.

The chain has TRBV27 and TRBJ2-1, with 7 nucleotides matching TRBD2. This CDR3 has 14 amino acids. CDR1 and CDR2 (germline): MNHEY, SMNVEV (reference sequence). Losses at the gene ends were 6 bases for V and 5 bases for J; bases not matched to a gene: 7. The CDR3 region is CASRWGGPHNEQFF. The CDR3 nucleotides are TGTGCCAGCAGGTGGGGGGGTCCCCACAATGAGCAGTTCTTC.

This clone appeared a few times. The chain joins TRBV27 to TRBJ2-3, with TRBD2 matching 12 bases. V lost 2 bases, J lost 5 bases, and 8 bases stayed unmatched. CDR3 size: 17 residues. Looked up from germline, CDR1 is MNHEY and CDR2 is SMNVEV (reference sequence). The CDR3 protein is CASSLIASGGARDTQYF. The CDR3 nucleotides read TGTGCCAGCAGTTTAATCGCTAGCGGGGGGGCTAGAGATACGCAGTATTTT.

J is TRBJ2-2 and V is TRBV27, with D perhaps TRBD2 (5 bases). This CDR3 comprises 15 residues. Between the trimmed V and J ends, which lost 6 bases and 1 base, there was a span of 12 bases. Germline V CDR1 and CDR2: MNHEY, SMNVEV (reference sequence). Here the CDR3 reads CASRTGLRNTGELFF. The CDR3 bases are TGTGCCAGCAGGACCGGACTCAGGAACACCGGGGAGCTGTTTTTT.

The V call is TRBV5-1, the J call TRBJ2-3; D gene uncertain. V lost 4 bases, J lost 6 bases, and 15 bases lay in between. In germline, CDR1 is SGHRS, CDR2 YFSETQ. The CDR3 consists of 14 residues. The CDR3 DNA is TGCGCCAGCAGCCAAAACAATCCCGTGGATACGCAGTATTTT. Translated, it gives CASSQNNPVDTQYF.

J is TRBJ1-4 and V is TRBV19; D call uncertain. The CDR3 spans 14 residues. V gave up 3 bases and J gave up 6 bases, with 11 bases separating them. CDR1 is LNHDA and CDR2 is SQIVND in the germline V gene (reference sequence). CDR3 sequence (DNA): TGTGCCAGTAGTATGTTCGAGCGGGATGAAAAACTGTTTTTT. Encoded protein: CASSMFERDEKLFF.

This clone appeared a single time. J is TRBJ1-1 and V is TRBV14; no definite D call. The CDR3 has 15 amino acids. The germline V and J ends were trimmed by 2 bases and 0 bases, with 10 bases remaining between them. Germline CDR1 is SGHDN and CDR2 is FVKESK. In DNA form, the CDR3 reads TGTGCCAGCAGCCAATCCTACAGTCTGAACACTGAAGCTTTCTTT. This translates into CASSQSYSLNTEAFF. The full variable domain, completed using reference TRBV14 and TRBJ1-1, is EAGVTQFPSHSVIEKGQTVTLRCDPISGHDNLYWYRRVMGKEIKFLLHFVKESKQDESGMPNNRFLAERTGGTYSTLKVQPAELEDSGVYFCASSQSYSLNTEAFFGQGTRLTVV.

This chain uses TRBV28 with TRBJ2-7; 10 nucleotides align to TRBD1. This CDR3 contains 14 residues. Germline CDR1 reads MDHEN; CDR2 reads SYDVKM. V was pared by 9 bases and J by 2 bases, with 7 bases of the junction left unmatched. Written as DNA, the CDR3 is TGTGCCAGTGAAGACAGGGGGCTAACCTACGAGCAGTACTTC. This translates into CASEDRGLTYEQYF.

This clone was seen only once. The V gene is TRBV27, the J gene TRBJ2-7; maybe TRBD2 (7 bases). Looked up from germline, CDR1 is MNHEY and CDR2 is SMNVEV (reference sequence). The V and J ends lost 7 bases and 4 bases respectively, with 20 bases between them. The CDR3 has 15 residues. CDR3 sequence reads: CASTTESGGAYEQYF. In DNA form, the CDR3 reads TGTGCCAGCACCACGGAGTCGGGGGGCGCATACGAGCAGTACTTC.

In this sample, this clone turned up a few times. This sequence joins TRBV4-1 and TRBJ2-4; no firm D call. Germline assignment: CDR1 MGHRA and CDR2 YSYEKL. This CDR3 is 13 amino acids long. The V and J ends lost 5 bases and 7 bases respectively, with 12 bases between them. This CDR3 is CASSEVGSNIQYF. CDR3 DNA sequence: TGCGCCAGCAGCGAGGTTGGGTCGAACATTCAGTACTTC.

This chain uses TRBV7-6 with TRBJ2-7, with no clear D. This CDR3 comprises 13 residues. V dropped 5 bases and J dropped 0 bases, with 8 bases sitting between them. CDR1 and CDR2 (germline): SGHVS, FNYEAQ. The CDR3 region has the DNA TGTGCCAGCAGCCCCCCAGACTCCTACGAGCAGTACTTC. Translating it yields CASSPPDSYEQYF.

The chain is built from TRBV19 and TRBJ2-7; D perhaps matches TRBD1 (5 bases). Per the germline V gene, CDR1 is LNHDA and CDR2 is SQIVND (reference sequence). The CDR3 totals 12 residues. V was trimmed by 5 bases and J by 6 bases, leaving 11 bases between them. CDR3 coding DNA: TGTGCCAGTAGTGCCTCAAGGGGCGAGCAGTACTTC. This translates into CASSASRGEQYF.